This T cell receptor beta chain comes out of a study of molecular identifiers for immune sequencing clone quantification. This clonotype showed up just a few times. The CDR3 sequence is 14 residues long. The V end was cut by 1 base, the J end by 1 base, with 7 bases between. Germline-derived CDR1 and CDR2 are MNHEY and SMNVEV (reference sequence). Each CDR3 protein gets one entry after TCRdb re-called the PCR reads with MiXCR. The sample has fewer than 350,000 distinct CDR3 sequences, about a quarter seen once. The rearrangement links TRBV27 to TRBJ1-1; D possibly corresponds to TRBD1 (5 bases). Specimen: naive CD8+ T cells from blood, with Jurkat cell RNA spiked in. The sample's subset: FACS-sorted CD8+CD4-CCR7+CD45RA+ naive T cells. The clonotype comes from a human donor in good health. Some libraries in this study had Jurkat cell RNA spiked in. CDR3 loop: CASSLLGTNTEAFF. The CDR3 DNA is TGTGCCAGCAGTTTATTAGGGACGAACACTGAAGCTTTCTTT.